The 2 T cell receptor beta chains in this list originate from one sample, sequenced in a study of T cells in Graves' hyperthyroidism and ophthalmopathy. The investigators amplified TCR beta CDR3 regions from RNA transcripts. HTBI primers were the set used in a first-round RT-PCR of the TCR CDR3. TCRdb redid the calling of the multiplex PCR reads with MiXCR, one entry per CDR3 protein. The table records some 720,000 distinct CDR3 sequences, less than 20% of them present only once. What was sequenced was blood. The receptors were gathered from a man aged 18 to 30 with Graves' hyperthyroidism.

This chain uses TRBV7-8 with TRBJ1-5, with 7 bases identical to TRBD1. The V gene end was trimmed by 6 bases and the J gene end by 5 bases; junction bases not matched to a gene: 19. There are 18 residues in the CDR3. CDR1 SGHVS and CDR2 FQNEAQ come from the germline V gene. The CDR3 region has the DNA TGTGCCAGCAGTGGTCTCCCCTTTCCTGGGACAGAGTATCAGCCCCAGCATTTT. Its translation is CASSGLPFPGTEYQPQHF.

J is TRBJ1-2 and V is TRBV4-1, with D unresolved. The CDR3 is 18 amino acids. CDR1 and CDR2 from the germline V gene are MGHRA and YSYEKL. Between the trimmed V and J ends, which lost 1 base and 8 bases, there was a span of 26 bases. The CDR3 region has the DNA TGCGCCAGCAGCCAAGCCGCGAGACCGGCCATCCATAAACGCGGCTACACCTTC. Amino acids: CASSQAARPAIHKRGYTF.